The T cell receptor beta chain under discussion was sequenced for a study of PD-1 blockade in classical Hodgkin lymphoma (dated by TCRdb to 2020 to 2021). For context, the study as a whole: Nivolumab dosing was 3 mg/kg intravenously every 2 weeks, continuing until either disease progression or unacceptable toxicity. A peripheral blood immune signature of response to PD-1 blockade in classical Hodgkin lymphoma was defined using TCR beta sequencing and CyTOF. The paper as a whole reports these results and caveats: By C4D1, a significant rise was seen in CD4+ TCR diversity but not in CD8+ TCR diversity (p=0.0027 vs p=0.16), and the rise was most apparent among complete responders (p=0.02). Patients starting nivolumab less than 1 year after ASCT had lower diversity and were excluded from later analyses to avoid confounding by immune reconstitution. Baseline TCR diversity was reported to be lower in newly diagnosed patients than in healthy donors and to be lower still in relapsed/refractory patients. Only a single clinical trial cohort was studied, and what caused the repertoire differences, possibly disease activity or prior therapy, remained undefined. Baseline diversity similar to that of newly diagnosed patients was observed in trial patients achieving complete response, whereas significantly lower diversity was observed in partial responders and progressors.

Sample time point, as interpreted from the label and publication: cycle 1 day 1 (C1D1), immediately before nivolumab initiation. Every trial patient had relapsed following autologous stem cell transplantation, and prior brentuximab vedotin exposure was what differed among cohorts A, B and C. The trial cohort comprised some 60 patients with relapsed/refractory classical Hodgkin lymphoma whose best overall responses were complete response, partial response or progressive disease. In the multi-cohort phase II CheckMate 205 trial, trial patients received single-agent nivolumab. Best overall response was determined by an independent review committee according to the 2007 International Working Group response criteria. PBMCs from the trial were collected at three points: immediately before nivolumab initiation (C1D1), and during therapy at cycle 2 day 1 and cycle 4 day 1. Peripheral blood was collected in 8 mL Vacutainer Cell Preparation Tubes, from which PBMCs were isolated by centrifugation and then cryopreserved.

The junction shows trimming of 4 bases on V and 0 bases on J, and the gene matches do not reach 11 bases of it. Per the germline V gene (reference sequence), LNHDA is the CDR1 and SQIVND is the CDR2. The CDR3 runs 18 residues from the cysteine to the phenylalanine. The only DNA kept is the CDR3, 54 bases in frame from the first base. In regard to this clone: Its cognate antigen has yet to be identified. Qualities for individual bases were not recorded, and no much larger clone is one base off.

The Qiagen DNeasy kit was used to extract genomic DNA from unsorted PBMCs and from the negatively selected CD4+ and CD8+ fractions. TCR beta CDR3 regions were subjected to amplification by immunoSEQ multiplex PCR with primers that anneal to V and J segments. A synthetic immune receptor repertoire was used to minimize amplification bias, and any residual bias was removed computationally once sequencing was done. Concerning the study's data processing: Repertoire diversity was quantified as the Shannon entropy index using custom Python scripts. Unsorted, CD4+ and CD8+ repertoires were examined separately, except in combined analyses, for which CD4+ and CD8+ sequences were merged in silico. Clonal expansion was defined as a frequency increase of at least 2-fold after treatment compared with C1D1, and clones undetected at baseline were assigned a pseudocount of 0.5. Clones with 0 or 1 copy at C1D1 were defined as singleton clones, while clones with 2 or more copies were defined as non-singleton clones. By matching protein sequences in sorted samples from the same patient, clones expanded in unsorted samples were annotated as CD4+, CD8+ or unknown. Wilcoxon tests on paired samples were used to test diversity changes from C1D1 to C4D1. TCRdb holds this immuneACCESS table with in-frame rearrangements only. Some clones are missing; in checked studies, unresolved V genes explain under half, and the rest has no known cause. The D gene and trimming were derived from the DNA, and the V and J assignments and clone size from that table. The sample records under 95,000 clones, 90% to 95% of which are singletons. The biggest ten clones account for about 7.6% of the sample.

Recombination joined TRBV19 with TRBJ2-3; 9 central bases correspond to TRBD2. The sequences come from peripheral blood mononuclear cells (PBMCs), collected at baseline. The TCR was taken from a human donor with classical Hodgkin lymphoma. The CDR3 here reads CASSKAGGFVTSTDTQYF. The nucleotides are TGTGCCAGTAGTAAGGCGGGAGGGTTTGTAACTAGCACAGATACGCAGTATTTT.